This T cell receptor beta chain is drawn from a study of patients and donors after allogeneic stem cell transplantation. This clonotype showed up just a few times. One entry per CDR3 protein, called by TCRdb with MiXCR from the RT-PCR reads. Counted here are a few thousand distinct CDR3 sequences, around 21% occurring once; the ten biggest clones make up 9.5% to 15%. CDR1 SQVTM and CDR2 ANQGSEA come from the germline V gene. The V end was cut by 4 bases, the J end by 0 bases, with 18 bases between. The CDR3 runs 16 residues. This chain uses TRBV29-1 with TRBJ1-1; perhaps TRBD1 as D (5 bases). The sequencing sample was made of blood, either unsorted or a sorted T cell fraction (not recorded which). This TCR derives from a human donor who was either an allogeneic HSCT recipient or a stem cell or donor lymphocyte infusion donor (not recorded which). It is not recorded whose cells these are; they may come from a transplant donor. CDR3 region: CSVVGRARLVNTEAFF. CDR3 nucleotide sequence: TGCAGCGTTGTAGGCAGGGCGAGATTGGTGAACACTGAAGCTTTCTTT.